What follows are 19 T cell receptor beta chains derived from one specimen sequenced in a study of cytomegalovirus exposure and HLA in healthy donors. Data came from immunoSEQ multiplex PCR; TCRdb stores just in-frame clones and leaves some out. The sample has just under 65,000 clones; approximately 95% are singletons. Sequenced input: PBMCs. These receptors came from a woman aged 18 to 35 in good health and CMV-seropositive.

A single count supports this clone. Here the CDR3 reads CASSSQGLAPNTDTQYF. In nucleotides, the CDR3 is TGCGCCAGCAGCTCCCAAGGACTAGCGCCAAACACAGATACGCAGTATTTT. V is TRBV4-1 and J is TRBJ2-3; 9 positions match TRBD2. From germline, CDR1 is MGHRA and CDR2 YSYEKL. Germline trimming cut 5 bases from V and 2 bases from J; bases unmatched to any gene: 11. There are 17 residues in the CDR3.

The V gene is TRBV5-1, the J gene TRBJ2-1, with TRBD2 matching over 7 bases. Germline CDR1 SGHRS, CDR2 YFSETQ. Trimming removed 0 bases from V and 4 bases from J; junction bases left unmatched: 7. The CDR3 totals 16 residues. CDR3 protein: CASSLAWRGYYNEQFF. The DNA of the CDR3 is TGCGCCAGCAGCTTGGCCTGGCGGGGGTATTACAATGAGCAGTTCTTC.

The chain joins TRBV10-3 to TRBJ1-5, with 9 bases fitting TRBD1. The CDR3 is 17 amino acids. CDR1 and CDR2 (germline): ENHRY, SYGVKD. Trimming took 2 bases from V and 4 from J; bases not matched to a gene: 9. CDR3 in amino acids: CAISEATGGNGNQPQHF. The CDR3 bases are TGTGCCATCAGTGAGGCGACAGGGGGAAATGGAAATCAGCCCCAGCATTTT.

This clone was seen just once. This chain links TRBV27 with TRBJ2-7; 9 nucleotides agree with TRBD1. V was clipped by 8 bases and J by 5 bases; unmatched bases: 16. The CDR3 sequence is 16 residues long. Germline lookup yields CDR1 MNHEY and CDR2 SMNVEV (reference sequence). CDR3 amino acids: CASCERTGGYGNEQYF. The CDR3 region has the DNA TGTGCCAGCTGCGAAAGAACAGGGGGCTACGGGAACGAGCAGTACTTC.

The chain couples TRBV2 to TRBJ2-7; 10 nucleotides match TRBD1. V was pared by 6 bases and J by 8 bases, with 13 bases of the junction left unmatched. CDR1 is SNHLY and CDR2 is FYNNEI in the germline V gene. CDR3 length equals 15 residues. DNA for the CDR3: TGTGCCAGCAGCCGAGACAGGGGGCGTGTGGCTAAGCAGTACTTC. It codes for CASSRDRGRVAKQYF. The full variable domain, its missing parts supplied by reference TRBV2 and TRBJ2-7, is EPEVTQTPSHQVTQMGQEVILRCVPISNHLYFYWYRQILGQKVEFLVSFYNNEISEKSEIFDDQFSVERPDGSNFTLKIRSTKLEDSAMYFCASSRDRGRVAKQYFGPGTRLTVT.

This sequence joins TRBV28 and TRBJ2-7; TRBD2 is a possible D gene (6 bases). The V and J ends lost 2 bases and 3 bases respectively, with 14 bases between them. The CDR3 length is 15 residues. CDR1 is MDHEN, CDR2 SYDVKM, per germline. The CDR3 protein is CASSLKYGTRYEQYF. In DNA form, the CDR3 reads TGTGCCAGCAGTTTAAAGTATGGGACTCGCTACGAGCAGTACTTC. The full variable domain, completed using reference TRBV28 and TRBJ2-7, is DVKVTQSSRYLVKRTGEKVFLECVQDMDHENMFWYRQDPGLGLRLIYFSYDVKMKEKGDIPEGYSVSREKKERFSLILESASTNQTSMYLCASSLKYGTRYEQYFGPGTRLTVT.

V and J are TRBV13 and TRBJ2-2, with TRBD2 as a possible D gene (6 bases). CDR1 and CDR2 (germline): PRHDT, FYEKMQ (reference sequence). The CDR3 runs 15 residues. With 1 base removed from V and 7 bases from J, the gap between germline ends came to 13 bases. The CDR3 DNA is TGTGCCAGCAGCTTAGAGGTCGCGGGAATCGGGGAGCTGTTTTTT. It codes for CASSLEVAGIGELFF.

V and J are TRBV28 and TRBJ2-5, with 11 bases identical to TRBD2. Germline CDR1 is MDHEN and CDR2 is SYDVKM. The CDR3 is 17 amino acids. Trimming cost V 5 bases and J 1 base; bases outside gene matches: 9. The CDR3 is CASSLTSGDTSQETQYF. CDR3 DNA sequence: TGTGCCAGCAGTCTGACTAGCGGGGATACCTCCCAAGAGACCCAGTACTTC.

The chain combines TRBV21-1 with TRBJ1-2; the D call of TRBD1 is as the table states it, not checked on the DNA. TRBV21-1 is designated a pseudogene. The CDR3 spans 19 residues. The CDR3 DNA is TGTGCCAGCAGCAAGCGACAGCGCCGGCGGCAGGACCTAAACTATGGCTACACCTTC. Its translation: CASSKRQRRRQDLNYGYTF.

A single count supports this clone. This chain connects TRBV18 to TRBJ1-5; D gene uncertain. CDR1 is KGHSH, CDR2 LQKENI, per germline. The ends were cut back, 3 bases at V and 1 base at J, with 7 bases in the middle. The CDR3 totals 14 residues. The CDR3 loop is CASSPSRSNQPQHF. The CDR3 region has the DNA TGTGCCAGCTCACCCTCGAGGAGCAATCAGCCCCAGCATTTT.

V is TRBV4-3 and J is TRBJ2-6; TRBD2 matches at 8 bases. This CDR3 region has 18 residues. CDR1 and CDR2 from the germline V gene are LGHNA and YSLEER. With V trimmed by 0 bases and J by 4 bases, 8 bases remained unmatched. As DNA, the CDR3 is TGCGCCAGCAGCCAAGAGCCCGGGGGGGGCTCCGGGGCCAACGTCCTGACTTTC. Translated: CASSQEPGGGSGANVLTF.

This chain joins TRBV15 and TRBJ2-7; D remains unclear. The V and J ends lost 0 bases and 0 bases respectively, with 6 bases between them. This CDR3 spans 14 amino acids. The V gene's germline CDR1 is LNHNV and CDR2 YYDKDF (reference sequence). The CDR3 DNA reads as TGTGCCACCAGCAGAGACCCGGGCTCCTACGAGCAGTACTTC. Its protein product is CATSRDPGSYEQYF.

The chain links TRBV7-9 to TRBJ2-7; 10 bases align to TRBD2. CDR1 is SEHNR, CDR2 FQNEAQ, per germline (reference sequence). The CDR3 has 17 amino acids. The V and J ends lost 5 bases and 0 bases, in that order; junction bases with no gene match: 10. The CDR3 DNA follows: TGTGCCAGCAGCGGGGGACTAGCGAGTTTTCACTCCTACGAGCAGTACTTC. Its protein is CASSGGLASFHSYEQYF.

This clone was found once. This rearrangement joins TRBV5-1 to TRBJ2-1; the D is unclear. Trimming shortened V by 0 bases and J by 3 bases, and 10 bases separated the two germline ends. The CDR3 loop spans 15 amino acids. Germline values: CDR1 SGHRS, CDR2 YFSETQ. CDR3 in amino acids: CASSLVAGIYNEQFF. The CDR3 DNA is TGCGCCAGCAGCTTGGTGGCAGGAATCTACAATGAGCAGTTCTTC.

V gene TRBV5-6 combines with J gene TRBJ2-7, with a tentative D call TRBD2 (5 bases). The germline V gene encodes CDR1 SGHDT and CDR2 YYEEEE. Trimming pared 2 bases from V and 6 bases from J, leaving 15 bases between. This CDR3 has 14 amino acids. CDR3 DNA sequence: TGTGCCAGCAGCTTTTGGGGAGCAGCCGCCGAGCAGTACTTC. Protein product: CASSFWGAAAEQYF.

The rearrangement joins TRBV7-2 to TRBJ1-1; 10 positions agree with TRBD1. The CDR3 covers 15 residues. V shed 5 bases, J shed 0 bases, and the junction held 3 bases outside the gene matches. CDR1 is SGHTA and CDR2 is FQGNSA in the germline V gene. The chain's CDR3 is CASSPGQGMNTEAFF. CDR3 bases: TGTGCCAGCAGCCCGGGACAGGGGATGAACACTGAAGCTTTCTTT.

The V gene is TRBV2, the J gene TRBJ1-4, with D perhaps matching TRBD1 (6 bases). Germline V gene data show CDR1 as SNHLY and CDR2 as FYNNEI. There are 16 residues in the CDR3. V lost 6 bases and J lost 7, with 21 bases in between. The DNA of the CDR3 is TGTGCCAGCAGCGGGGCGTTTGAGGGAGGGGGTGAAAAACTGTTTTTT. Translated, it gives CASSGAFEGGGEKLFF. Drawing the rest from reference TRBV2 and TRBJ1-4, the complete variable domain is EPEVTQTPSHQVTQMGQEVILRCVPISNHLYFYWYRQILGQKVEFLVSFYNNEISEKSEIFDDQFSVERPDGSNFTLKIRSTKLEDSAMYFCASSGAFEGGGEKLFFGSGTQLSVL.

The count of this clone is one. V usage is TRBV27 and J usage is TRBJ2-1; D unclear. The length of the CDR3 is 13 residues. The V gene lost 2 bases and the J gene lost 9 bases, with 11 bases spanning the gap. Looked up from germline, CDR1 is MNHEY and CDR2 is SMNVEV (reference sequence). Written as DNA, the CDR3 is TGTGCCAGCAGTTTAATCCGAGTCTCTGAGCAGTTCTTC. Amino acids: CASSLIRVSEQFF.

In this sample, this clone turned up once. J is TRBJ1-4 and V is TRBV2; a weak D match, TRBD1 (5 bases). The CDR3 loop spans 14 amino acids. The V gene lost 6 bases and the J gene lost 6 bases, with 14 bases spanning the gap. CDR1 is SNHLY and CDR2 is FYNNEI in the germline V gene. The CDR3 DNA follows: TGTGCCAGCAGCGAACAAGGGGTTCATGAAAAACTGTTTTTT. This codes for CASSEQGVHEKLFF. The full variable domain, in which reference TRBV2 and TRBJ1-4 provide the parts outside the CDR3, is EPEVTQTPSHQVTQMGQEVILRCVPISNHLYFYWYRQILGQKVEFLVSFYNNEISEKSEIFDDQFSVERPDGSNFTLKIRSTKLEDSAMYFCASSEQGVHEKLFFGSGTQLSVL.